This section outlines one T cell receptor (beta chain) sequence together with its context. Per the original data handling: Amplification with reference gene primers provided the estimates of nucleated cell counts. TCRdb's copy holds only in-frame clones and misses some; the assay was immunoSEQ multiplex PCR. For V, J and clone size, that table is used; D and trimming come from the DNA. This sample has around 140,000 clones; 65% to 80% occur once, and the top ten carry around 1.8%. The source of the sample is a study of blood T cell repertoires in COVID-19. The wider study: Specimens from acute and convalescent COVID-19 originated in the United States, Italy and Spain. Sources were T cells, B-cell-depleted T cells, or PBMCs; the material itself was cDNA or gDNA.

The CDR3 runs 17 residues. Germline trimming cut 6 bases from V and 5 bases from J; bases unmatched to any gene: 10. Germline CDR1 reads SEHNR; CDR2 reads FQNEAQ (reference sequence). The chain employs TRBV7-9 and TRBJ2-2; 12 positions match TRBD2. The sequenced sample was peripheral blood. The source is a woman aged 55-70 years with acute or convalescent COVID-19. This CDR3 reads CASRLPASGRVTGELFF. The CDR3 DNA reads TGTGCCAGCAGACTCCCGGCTAGCGGGAGGGTTACCGGGGAGCTGTTTTTT.